The 21 T cell receptor beta chains reported below all come from one sample, sequenced in a study of spatial heterogeneity in lung cancer. TCRdb independently ran MiXCR on the 5' RACE reads; one entry per CDR3 protein. Found here are about 39,000 distinct CDR3 sequences, just over 3% of them singletons; the top ten hold roughly 35%. Documented time point: sample taken at primary tumor resection. Source: normal lung tissue next to the tumor, taken at surgery. The receptors shown here come from a male donor with early-stage non-small cell lung cancer.

This clonotype appeared a few times. J is TRBJ2-5 and V is TRBV5-1; 10 bases are shared with TRBD2. Germline V gene data show CDR1 as SGHRS and CDR2 as YFSETQ. CDR3 length: 15 residues. V lost 1 base, J lost 7 bases, and 7 bases stayed unmatched. For the CDR3, the DNA is TGCGCCAGCAGCTTGTCAAGCGGGAGGGCCGGGACCCAGTACTTC. Protein sequence: CASSLSSGRAGTQYF.

Ten or more counts support this clonotype. The gene calls are TRBV7-9 and TRBJ2-3; D not resolved. Trimming cost V 3 bases and J 6 bases, with 13 bases left between them. Germline loops: CDR1 SEHNR, CDR2 FQNEAQ (reference sequence). This CDR3 comprises 14 residues. CDR3: CASSFTAHVDTQYF. The CDR3 DNA reads as TGTGCCAGCAGCTTTACGGCCCACGTGGATACGCAGTATTTT.

This clonotype has a handful of counts. This chain uses TRBV5-1 with TRBJ2-2; D is possibly TRBD2 (6 bases). This CDR3 has 16 amino acids. CDR1 and CDR2 (germline): SGHRS, YFSETQ. Between the trimmed V and J ends, which lost 0 bases and 2 bases, there was a span of 11 bases. CDR3 DNA: TGCGCCAGCAGCTTGGGTAGCGGCGGTAACACCGGGGAGCTGTTTTTT. This sequence encodes CASSLGSGGNTGELFF.

At least ten counts were recorded for this clonotype. CDR3 nucleotide sequence: TGTGCCAGCAGTGATGACGGTCAGCCCCAGCATTTT. This codes for CASSDDGQPQHF. The chain carries TRBV2 and TRBJ1-5; D is undetermined. The CDR3 consists of 12 residues. Germline V gene sequence: CDR1 SNHLY, CDR2 FYNNEI. V lost 3 bases, J lost 6 bases, and 6 bases lay in between.

This clonotype has at least ten counts. The chain joins TRBV27 to TRBJ2-5; D is unresolved. The CDR3 runs 13 residues. V gave up 2 bases and J gave up 5 bases, with 9 bases separating them. Germline V gives CDR1 MNHEY, CDR2 SMNVEV (reference sequence). The CDR3 is CASSLVAGETQYF. CDR3 sequence (DNA): TGTGCCAGCAGTTTAGTGGCCGGTGAGACCCAGTACTTC.

The gene calls are TRBV7-2 and TRBJ2-2, with D perhaps TRBD2 (6 bases). This CDR3 has 19 residues. V was pared by 2 bases and J by 0 bases, with 19 bases between. Per germline, CDR1 SGHTA and CDR2 FQGNSA. CDR3: CASSLKLGSGFANTGELFF. CDR3 nucleotide sequence: TGTGCCAGCAGCTTAAAACTCGGGAGCGGCTTTGCGAACACCGGGGAGCTGTTTTTT. Full variable domain (remainder filled in from reference TRBV7-2 and TRBJ2-2): GAGVSQSPSNKVTEKGKDVELRCDPISGHTALYWYRQSLGQGLEFLIYFQGNSAPDKSGLPSDRFSAERTGGSVSTLTIQRTQQEDSAVYLCASSLKLGSGFANTGELFFGEGSRLTVL.

This clonotype was counted at least ten times. The chain links TRBV4-3 to TRBJ2-7; tentative D call: TRBD1 (5 bases). The V and J ends lost 2 bases and 6 bases respectively, with 14 bases between them. The germline V gene encodes CDR1 LGHNA and CDR2 YSLEER. The CDR3 is 14 residues long. Here the CDR3 reads CASSQRGAGGEQYF. Written as DNA, the CDR3 is TGCGCCAGCAGCCAAAGGGGCGCTGGTGGCGAGCAGTACTTC.

At least ten counts were recorded for this clonotype. The V gene is TRBV30, the J gene TRBJ2-1; 7 nucleotides align to TRBD2. The CDR3 sequence is 15 residues long. V lost 4 bases and J lost 2; bases outside the gene matches: 8. Germline V gene data show CDR1 as GTSNPN and CDR2 as SVGIG (reference sequence). The CDR3 sequence is CAWKPSGGAYNEQFF. CDR3 sequence (DNA): TGTGCCTGGAAACCTAGCGGAGGGGCCTACAATGAGCAGTTCTTC. The full variable domain, with the rest looked up from reference TRBV30 and TRBJ2-1, is SQTIHQWPATLVQPVGSPLSLECTVEGTSNPNLYWYRQAAGRGLQLLFYSVGIGQISSEVPQNLSASRPQDRQFILSSKKLLLSDSGFYLCAWKPSGGAYNEQFFGPGTRLTVL.

This clonotype was counted ten times or more. The rearrangement links TRBV7-2 to TRBJ2-1; the match to TRBD2 covers 8 bases. This CDR3 comprises 15 residues. Germline V gene sequence: CDR1 SGHTA, CDR2 FQGNSA. With 4 bases clipped from V and 9 bases from J, the junction kept 11 bases outside the gene matches. DNA of the CDR3: TGTGCCAGCAGCTCGAGCGGGAGAGCGTTTGGTGAGCAGTTCTTC. Protein sequence: CASSSSGRAFGEQFF.

This clonotype has a count of ten or more. DNA of the CDR3: TGTGCCAGCAGCTTTCAAGGGGGTAAAGAGACCCAGTACTTC. Translation: CASSFQGGKETQYF. V usage is TRBV7-2 and J usage is TRBJ2-5; a possible D gene is TRBD1 (6 bases). The CDR3 is made up of 14 amino acids. V was pared by 3 bases and J by 3 bases, with 11 bases between. Germline assignment: CDR1 SGHTA and CDR2 FQGNSA.

This clonotype came up many times. The CDR3 sequence: CASSLTEPNSPLHF. The CDR3 coding sequence is TGTGCCAGCAGCTTGACCGAACCTAATTCACCCCTCCACTTT. The chain combines TRBV7-8 with TRBJ1-6; D gene uncertain. The CDR3 is 14 residues long. Trimming stripped 3 bases from V and 6 bases from J, with 9 bases between. Germline loops: CDR1 SGHVS, CDR2 FQNEAQ. The entire variable domain, with the rest obtained from reference TRBV7-8 and TRBJ1-6, is as follows: GAGVSQSPRYKVAKRGQDVALRCDPISGHVSLFWYQQALGQGPEFLTYFQNEAQLDKSGLPSDRFFAERPEGSVSTLKIQRTQQEDSAVYLCASSLTEPNSPLHFGNGTRLTVT.

This clonotype has ten or more counts. CDR3 sequence: CSSTGGVVADTQYF. CDR3 DNA sequence: TGCAGTTCGACGGGGGGGGTTGTGGCAGATACGCAGTATTTT. The V call is TRBV20-1, the J call TRBJ2-3, with 8 positions matching TRBD2. The CDR3 loop spans 14 amino acids. V lost 8 bases and J lost 4; bases outside the gene matches: 11. The germline V gene has CDR1 DFQATT and CDR2 SNEGSKA (reference sequence).

This clonotype was seen many times. CDR3 nucleotides: TGTGCCAGCAGTTTGGGGACAGCTAATCAGCCCCAGCATTTT. This gives the protein CASSLGTANQPQHF. This chain connects TRBV12-3 or TRBV12-4 to TRBJ1-5; TRBD1 agrees at 7 bases. The CDR3 is made up of 14 amino acids. Losses at the gene ends were 3 bases for V and 4 bases for J; bases not matched to a gene: 3.

This clonotype was detected many times. The chain combines TRBV27 with TRBJ2-2; 7 nucleotides line up with TRBD2. Germline values: CDR1 MNHEY, CDR2 SMNVEV (reference sequence). Losses at the gene ends were 2 bases for V and 4 bases for J; bases not matched to a gene: 10. This CDR3 is built from 17 residues. The CDR3 protein is CASSLTYPAGSTGELFF. In DNA form, the CDR3 reads TGTGCCAGCAGTTTAACATACCCAGCGGGATCCACCGGGGAGCTGTTTTTT.

The chain uses TRBV7-9 and TRBJ2-3, with 8 bases fitting TRBD1. This CDR3 spans 15 amino acids. With 4 bases clipped from V and 3 bases from J, the junction kept 6 bases outside the gene matches. Germline lookup yields CDR1 SEHNR and CDR2 FQNEAQ (reference sequence). The CDR3 DNA reads TGTGCCAGCAGCTCAGACAGGGGTTCAACAGATACGCAGTATTTT. It codes for CASSSDRGSTDTQYF.

At least ten counts were recorded for this clonotype. The CDR3 bases are TGTGCCAGCAGTTTAGGGCAGGGCGAGACCGGGGAGCTGTTTTTT. As protein: CASSLGQGETGELFF. V usage is TRBV12-3 or TRBV12-4 and J usage is TRBJ2-2; possibly TRBD1 for D (5 bases). The CDR3 extends over 15 amino acids. V was clipped by 1 base and J by 5 bases, with 11 bases between them.

This sequence joins TRBV29-1 and TRBJ1-4; D unclear. The V end lost 7 bases, the J end lost 5 bases, and 8 bases lay between the germline ends. CDR1 SQVTM and CDR2 ANQGSEA come from the germline V gene. The CDR3 covers 11 residues. The CDR3 loop is CSARLNEKLFF. The CDR3 nucleotides are TGCAGCGCCAGGCTAAATGAAAAACTGTTTTTT.

In this sample, this clonotype turned up many times. The chain employs TRBV7-3 and TRBJ1-1, with D possibly being TRBD1 (6 bases). The CDR3 runs to 15 residues. V was shortened by 0 bases and J by 1 base, with 9 bases between the two germline ends. Germline V gene lookup returns CDR1 SGHTA and CDR2 FQGTGA. For the CDR3, the DNA is TGTGCCAGCAGCTTAACTCCAGGGGCGAACACTGAAGCTTTCTTT. Protein product: CASSLTPGANTEAFF.

This clonotype was seen many times. V is TRBV9 and J is TRBJ2-1; 16 bases match TRBD2. The V segment lost 7 bases and the J segment 5 bases; nucleotides outside the gene matches: 6. This CDR3 has 16 amino acids. Germline V CDR1 and CDR2: SGDLS, YYNGEE. As DNA, the CDR3 is TGTGCCAGCGCCGGGACTAGCGGGGGGGAGGACAATGAGCAGTTCTTC. This codes for CASAGTSGGEDNEQFF.

This clonotype was recorded at least ten times. The rearrangement links TRBV12-3 or TRBV12-4 to TRBJ1-5, with TRBD1 as a possible D gene (6 bases). The CDR3 runs 14 residues. V lost 3 bases, J lost 6 bases, and 12 bases lay in between. Here the CDR3 DNA reads TGTGCCAGCAGTTTTCAACAGGGAGGTCAGCCCCAGCATTTT. This sequence encodes CASSFQQGGQPQHF.

The chain is built from TRBV11-2 and TRBJ2-5, with D perhaps matching TRBD2 (7 bases). The length of the CDR3 is 15 residues. Trimming pared 5 bases from V and 0 bases from J, leaving 13 bases between. Germline assignment: CDR1 SGHAT and CDR2 FQNNGV. CDR3 in DNA: TGTGCCAGCAGCGGGGGGCTAGCGGACCAAGAGACCCAGTACTTC. Encoded protein: CASSGGLADQETQYF.